A selection of T cell receptor beta chains follows, all from one sample in a study of tumor-infiltrating lymphocytes in primary liver carcinoma. Each CDR3 protein is one row after TCRdb ran MiXCR on the multiplex PCR reads. The table has 100,000 to 150,000 distinct CDR3 sequences, around 60% seen once. Sequenced input: liver tumor tissue from sampling region 3. Receptor source: a woman aged 60 to 75 with primary liver carcinoma and hepatitis B virus infection. Both conserved end residues are part of each CDR3. A D gene is named only where the DNA matches it firmly. Size values are once, few and many counts, or a class for expanded clones, and some rows have none.

j_gene	abundance	d_gene	v_gene	CDR3aa	CDR3nt
TRBJ2-3	NA	TRBD2	TRBV7-9	CVSSFPSGGATDTQYF	TGTGTCAGCAGCTTCCCTAGCGGAGGGGCCACAGATACGCAGTATTTT
TRBJ1-6	many	NA	TRBV4-2	CASSQEIRGDSPLHF	TGTGCCAGCAGCCAAGAAATCAGGGGAGATTCACCCCTCCACTTT
TRBJ2-1	NA	NA	TRBV24-1	CATSDLGVGKSANEQFF	TGTGCCACCAGTGATTTGGGTGTCGGGAAGAGTGCCAATGAGCAGTTCTTC
TRBJ2-5	NA	TRBD2	TRBV6-1	CASSSGLAGLETKYF	TGTGCCAGCAGTTCGGGATTAGCGGGTTTGGAGACCAAGTACTTC
TRBJ2-6	few	NA	TRBV28	CASSPVGTHSGANVLTF	TGTGCCAGCAGTCCCGTGGGGACTCACTCTGGGGCCAACGTCCTGACTTTC
TRBJ1-1	many	NA	TRBV5-5	CASGEEGDTEAFF	TGTGCCAGCGGGGAGGAGGGGGACACTGAAGCTTTCTTT
TRBJ2-1	NA	NA	TRBV20-1	CSGSPNSYNEQFF	TGCAGTGGGTCTCCCAACTCCTACAATGAGCAGTTCTTC
TRBJ2-7	many	TRBD1	TRBV5-1	CASSPRGTGAEEQYF	TGCGCCAGCAGCCCTAGGGGGACAGGGGCGGAAGAGCAGTACTTC
TRBJ2-5	many	NA	TRBV5-4	CASSSGPQETQYF	TGTGCCAGCAGCTCGGGGCCTCAAGAGACCCAGTACTTC
TRBJ1-2	NA	NA	TRBV29-1	CSVYYDTPDYGHTF	TGCAGCGTCTACTACGATACCCCCGACTATGGCCACACCTTC
TRBJ2-5	many	NA	TRBV28	CASSFLQETQYF	TGTGCCAGCAGTTTCCTTCAGGAGACCCAGTACTTC
TRBJ1-6	few	NA	TRBV7-9	CASSLGYGPLHF	TGTGCCAGCAGCTTAGGGTATGGACCCCTCCACTTT
TRBJ2-1	NA	NA	TRBV10-3	CAIRSYNEQFF	TGTGCCATCAGGTCCTACAATGAGCAGTTCTTC
TRBJ1-1	many	NA	TRBV5-1	CASSPAGATEAFF	TGCGCCAGCAGCCCTGCGGGGGCCACTGAAGCTTTCTTT
TRBJ1-3	many	TRBD1	TRBV12-3/TRBV12-4	CASHRGPGNTIYF	TGTGCCAGCCACAGGGGGCCTGGAAACACCATATATTTT
TRBJ2-1	many	TRBD2	TRBV13	CASRLAGGGFNEQFF	TGTGCCAGCAGACTAGCGGGAGGGGGGTTCAATGAGCAGTTCTTC
TRBJ1-2	NA	TRBD1	TRBV28	CASSPLRDRGCGYTF	TGTGCCAGCAGTCCTCTCCGGGACAGGGGCTGTGGCTACACCTTC
TRBJ2-3	NA	NA	TRBV11-2	CASSFGRISTDTQYF	TGTGCCAGCAGCTTCGGGCGGATCAGTACAGATACGCAGTATTTT
TRBJ2-3	NA	NA	TRBV11-2	CTSSLDLSDTQCF	TGTACCAGCAGCTTAGATCTTTCAGATACGCAGTGTTTT
TRBJ1-4	many	TRBD1	TRBV6-6	CASSYPTGEEKLFF	TGTGCCAGCAGTTATCCCACAGGGGAGGAAAAACTGTTTTTT
TRBJ1-1	NA	NA	TRBV28	CASGASLGQGAEAFF	TGTGCAAGCGGGGCGTCGCTCGGCCAGGGCGCTGAAGCTTTCTTT
TRBJ2-5	NA	NA	TRBV11-2	CASGARTQHF	TGTGCCAGCGGAGCTCGGACCCAGCACTTC
TRBJ2-7	NA	TRBD1	TRBV5-1	CASRGQGAVYEQYF	TGCGCCAGCAGGGGACAGGGGGCCGTCTATGAGCAGTACTTC
TRBJ2-1	many	NA	TRBV5-5	CASSQTGLYSNEQFF	TGTGCCAGCAGCCAAACGGGACTTTATTCTAATGAGCAGTTCTTC
TRBJ1-1	NA	TRBD1	TRBV11-2	CARSLAQGATEAFF	TGTGCCAGAAGTTTAGCACAGGGGGCCACTGAAGCTTTCTTT
TRBJ2-7	NA	NA	TRBV6-1	CVSSRAGVAYEQYF	TGTGTCAGCAGTCGGGCAGGTGTAGCCTACGAGCAGTACTTC